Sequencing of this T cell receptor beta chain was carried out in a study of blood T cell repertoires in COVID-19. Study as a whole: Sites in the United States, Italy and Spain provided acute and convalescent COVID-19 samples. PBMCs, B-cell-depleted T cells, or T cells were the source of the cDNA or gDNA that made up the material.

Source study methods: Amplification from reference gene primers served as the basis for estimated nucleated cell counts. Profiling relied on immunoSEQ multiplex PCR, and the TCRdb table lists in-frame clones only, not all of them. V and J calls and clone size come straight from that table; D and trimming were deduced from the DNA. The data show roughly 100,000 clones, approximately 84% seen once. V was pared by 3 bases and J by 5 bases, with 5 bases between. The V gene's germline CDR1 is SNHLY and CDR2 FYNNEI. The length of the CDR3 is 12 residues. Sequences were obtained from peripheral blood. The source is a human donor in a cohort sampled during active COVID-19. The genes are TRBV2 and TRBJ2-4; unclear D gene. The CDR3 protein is CASSEQENIQYF. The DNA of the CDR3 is TGTGCCAGCAGTGAGCAGGAAAACATTCAGTACTTC.